One and the same sample provided the 2 T cell receptor beta chains below, sequenced in a study of blood T cell repertoires in COVID-19. Using immunoSEQ multiplex PCR, the repertoire was profiled, and TCRdb retains in-frame clones only, with some absent. The sample lists roughly 320,000 clones, 90% seen once, with around 3.9% in the top ten. The sample comprised PBMCs or T cells enriched from blood (not recorded which). The receptors were sampled from a woman aged 25-40 years who had been exposed to COVID-19.

V gene TRBV19 combines with J gene TRBJ1-1; TRBD1 matches 9 bases. The V segment lost 5 bases and the J segment 5 bases; nucleotides outside the gene matches: 6. The CDR3 sequence is 14 residues long. Germline V CDR1 and CDR2: LNHDA, SQIVND (reference sequence). This CDR3 is CASSSQGARTEAFF. CDR3 DNA: TGTGCCAGTAGTTCACAGGGGGCGAGGACTGAAGCTTTCTTT.

The chain uses TRBV12-5 and TRBJ2-3, with TRBD1 matching 7 bases. Trimming took 0 bases from V and 2 from J; bases not matched to a gene: 11. CDR1 is LGHNT, CDR2 FRNRAP, per germline. CDR3 length: 18 amino acids. The CDR3 spells CASGLVSLGDSYTDTQYF. For the CDR3, the DNA is TGTGCTAGTGGTTTGGTAAGTTTAGGGGACAGCTACACAGATACGCAGTATTTT.